The clone carrying this TCR beta chain was detected only a few times. Its antigen is unidentified. CDR3 length: 15 amino acids. Trimming took 4 bases from V and 7 from J; bases not matched to a gene: 7. Germline values: CDR1 SGHTS, CDR2 YDEGEE. These data come from a study of early T cells in non-severe SARS-CoV-2 infection. Study-level information: From unsorted whole blood, bulk RNA was sequenced, and the chains remained unpaired. The study's findings and limits: The study's VDJdb matching favored anti-spike CD8 responses and missed private and CD4 specificities.

The TCR library protocol attached unique molecular identifiers to the individual cDNA molecules. TCRdb ran MiXCR on the 5' RACE reads and lists one entry per CDR3 protein. The sample yields 25,000 to 30,000 distinct CDR3 sequences, roughly 5% seen once. The source is an adult who was a healthcare worker with PCR-confirmed SARS-CoV-2 infection or an uninfected control (not recorded which). The genes are TRBV5-8 and TRBJ1-6, with 8 positions matching TRBD1. Sequenced: whole blood. The CDR3 loop is CASSRTGSYNSPLHF. The CDR3 nucleotides read TGTGCCAGCAGCCGGACAGGGTCTTACAATTCACCCCTCCACTTT.